This T cell receptor (beta chain) was observed in a study of PD-L1 blockade in urothelial cancer. Turning to the study itself: Researchers looked at the blood 3 weeks (second dose) and 6 weeks after treatment began. General study points: More expansion of tumor-associated blood clones, seen at 3 weeks, marked durable-benefit patients.

For this clone: No antigen is known for it.

Per germline, CDR1 SGHRS and CDR2 YFSETQ. The CDR3 totals 16 residues. V shed 5 bases and J 5 bases; nucleotides not matched to a gene: 11. Method: immunoSEQ multiplex PCR; TCRdb's copy keeps in-frame clones and lacks some. The data hold 100,000 to 150,000 clones, with 86% observed a single time. As to time point: peripheral blood 6 weeks after treatment start. V is TRBV5-1 and J is TRBJ2-5; 11 positions match TRBD2. The sample was PBMCs, taken around atezolizumab (anti-PD-L1) treatment. The receptor was derived from a man aged 45-65 years with urothelial cancer. The CDR3 sequence is CASRSQPGLAAETQYF. The CDR3 DNA follows: TGCGCCAGCAGATCTCAACCGGGACTAGCGGCGGAGACCCAGTACTTC.